The entry below describes one TCR beta chain. The antigen it recognizes is unknown. The sample holds no much larger clone one base away, and base qualities are not on file. The sample belongs to a study of immune characteristics of hereditary and idiopathic chronic pancreatitis. Some background on the complete study: The study examined local immune cells and TCRbeta repertoires in the pancreas in hereditary and idiopathic chronic pancreatitis, using control pancreases from organ donors for comparison. TCRbeta sequencing covered about 5 control pancreases, 7 or 8 hereditary chronic pancreatitis pancreases and about 6 idiopathic chronic pancreatitis pancreases. The gDNA-based approach was selected because the approach required minimal in vitro experimental manipulation of T cells infiltrating the pancreas. The paper as a whole reports these results and caveats: Chronic pancreatitis caused by alcohol use was excluded from the study. Compared with controls, TCRbeta repertoire diversity was significantly higher and clonality was lower in both chronic pancreatitis groups. Hereditary and idiopathic chronic pancreatitis differed in Vbeta-Jbeta gene family usage, including TRBV10, TRBV19, TRBV23 and TRBV5. Because patient tissue could only be obtained at the time of TPIAT, differences in disease duration may have influenced the immune findings. Numbers of productive TCR rearrangements correlated positively with disease severity scores among roughly 13 chronic pancreatitis patients.

The method behind the library was the immunoSEQ multiplex PCR assay. From pancreatic genomic DNA, the TCRbeta CDR3 region along with adjacent sequences was amplified and then sequenced. In the paper's pipeline: Repertoire diversity was assessed as a mean normalized Shannon-Wiener index, together with productive clonality and counts of productive rearrangements. Control and chronic pancreatitis repertoire metrics were compared with the nonparametric Mann-Whitney U test. A clonotype counted as shared when its CDR3beta sequence had identical amino acid composition and length across subjects. Drawn from immuneACCESS, this table holds only the in-frame rearrangements with V and J called that TCRdb kept. Clones are partly lost; checked studies trace under half to an unresolved V gene and leave the rest unexplained. V and J calls and clone size are as listed in that table; D and trimming were resolved from the DNA. For this sample there are around 1,900 clones; 74% appear just once. Of the sample, roughly 50% is held by the ten largest clones.

Pancreas tissue with chronic pancreatitis was obtained from patients having total pancreatectomy with islet autotransplantation (TPIAT). No known history of diabetes was present in the included chronic pancreatitis patients. For TCRbeta sequencing, genomic DNA was extracted directly from bulk pancreas tissue, without T cell sorting. Pancreas tissues from patients and organ donors were collected consecutively at two US centers. Via the germline V gene, CDR1 is SGHTS and CDR2 YDEGEE. V loses 3 bases of germline sequence and J loses 5 bases, and the interval between the two ends is 23 bases. The CDR3 contains 17 residues, cysteine and phenylalanine counted. Kept here is only the CDR3 DNA, which spans 51 bases and is read in frame from base 1.

The V and J genes are TRBV5-8 and TRBJ2-5; a tentative D match to TRBD2 spans 5 bases. This receptor was taken from a human donor with chronic pancreatitis. The sample consisted of pancreas tissue with hereditary chronic pancreatitis. CDR3 protein: CASSSNRMAQSGETQYF. The DNA reads as follows: TGTGCCAGCAGCTCGAATCGGATGGCTCAGTCGGGGGAGACCCAGTACTTC.